The 31 T cell receptor beta chains listed next were all sequenced from one sample in a study of identical twins. Each CDR3 protein gets one entry after TCRdb re-called the 5' RACE reads with MiXCR. Of about 1.7 million distinct CDR3 sequences listed, under 35% are singletons. The sample comprised cord blood. Every receptor here comes from a newborn girl in good health.

V usage is TRBV2 and J usage is TRBJ1-5; no definite D call. Germline loops: CDR1 SNHLY, CDR2 FYNNEI. The V end lost 5 bases, the J end lost 1 base, and 9 bases lay between the germline ends. The CDR3 loop spans 14 amino acids. The CDR3 region has the DNA TGTGCCAGCAGTCCTATTCTCAGCAATCAGCCCCAGCATTTT. Translation gives CASSPILSNQPQHF.

DNA of the CDR3: TGTGCCACCAGTGATTTGGGACACAAGAACACCGGGGAGCTGTTTTTT. Translated: CATSDLGHKNTGELFF. This chain joins TRBV24-1 and TRBJ2-2; tentatively, D is TRBD1 (5 bases). V lost 0 bases, J lost 1 base, and 8 bases lay in between. The V gene's germline CDR1 is KGHDR and CDR2 SFDVKD. CDR3 size: 16 residues.

The chain recombines TRBV10-3 with TRBJ1-6; D may be TRBD1 (6 bases). V was pared by 2 bases and J by 0 bases, with 11 bases between. Germline CDR1 ENHRY, CDR2 SYGVKD. The CDR3 extends over 17 amino acids. CDR3 sequence: CAISETGRSSYNSPLHF. The CDR3 bases are TGTGCCATCAGTGAGACAGGGAGGAGCTCCTATAATTCACCCCTCCACTTT.

The chain links TRBV7-2 to TRBJ2-1; TRBD1 matches 10 bases. The CDR3 is made up of 15 amino acids. V lost 5 bases and J lost 4; bases outside the gene matches: 5. The V gene's germline CDR1 is SGHTA and CDR2 FQGNSA. This CDR3 is CASSIRTGGYNEQFF. The DNA for the CDR3 is TGTGCCAGCAGCATCAGGACAGGGGGATACAATGAGCAGTTCTTC.

The chain's CDR3 is CASSWDNQEAQYF. The CDR3 DNA reads as TGTGCCAGCAGTTGGGACAACCAAGAGGCCCAGTACTTC. This chain links TRBV28 with TRBJ2-7; D is possibly TRBD1 (6 bases). The CDR3 has 13 residues. Germline lookup yields CDR1 MDHEN and CDR2 SYDVKM. Trimming removed 4 bases from V and 10 bases from J, with 17 bases in between.

As regards this clonotype: A much more abundant neighbour one base away suggests this may be a read error. This rearrangement joins TRBV29-1 to TRBJ2-3; 8 bases fit TRBD1. The CDR3 contains 14 residues. The J segment lost 8 bases and the V segment lost 7 bases, leaving 14 bases of the junction unmatched. The V gene's germline CDR1 is SQVTM and CDR2 ANQGSEA. The CDR3 spells CSAWTGTGGGTQYF. The CDR3, as DNA: TGCAGCGCCTGGACAGGGACTGGCGGAGGTACGCAGTATTTT.

The V call is TRBV3-1, the J call TRBJ2-4, with TRBD2 as a possible D gene (5 bases). Germline V gene sequence: CDR1 LGHDT, CDR2 YNNKEL (reference sequence). Trimming shortened V by 4 bases and J by 9 bases, and 16 bases separated the two germline ends. The CDR3 is 14 amino acids. The CDR3: CASSLGWEMGIQYF. The CDR3 bases are TGTGCCAGCAGCCTTGGGTGGGAGATGGGCATTCAGTACTTC.

The chain recombines TRBV2 with TRBJ2-3, with 7 bases lining up with TRBD1. V was pared by 6 bases and J by 8 bases, with 11 bases of the junction left unmatched. The V gene's germline CDR1 is SNHLY and CDR2 FYNNEI. The CDR3 spans 14 residues. CDR3 sequence: CASRHGQAKFTQYF. The CDR3 nucleotides read TGTGCCAGCAGGCACGGACAGGCGAAGTTTACGCAGTATTTT.

The V gene is TRBV6-5, the J gene TRBJ2-7; 8 nucleotides align to TRBD2. V lost 0 bases and J lost 6; bases outside the gene matches: 13. Per the germline V gene, CDR1 is MNHEY and CDR2 is SVGAGI. The CDR3 covers 17 residues. The CDR3 sequence is CASSYSSRGAGVAEQYF. CDR3 bases: TGTGCCAGCAGTTACTCCTCTCGCGGAGCGGGAGTGGCCGAGCAGTACTTC.

Concerning this clonotype: A much larger clonotype is one base distant, so this may be a read error. The chain couples TRBV29-1 to TRBJ2-7; D is unclear. The V end was cut by 4 bases, the J end by 7 bases, with 17 bases between. Germline CDR1 is SQVTM and CDR2 is ANQGSEA. CDR3 length: 13 amino acids. Written as DNA, the CDR3 is TGCAGCGTTGGGCCTAGTATCCGCAATGAGCAGTACTTC. Translated, it gives CSVGPSIRNEQYF.

This clonotype was counted a few times. The chain has TRBV10-3 and TRBJ1-1; D is ambiguous. Germline CDR1 is ENHRY and CDR2 is SYGVKD. The length of the CDR3 is 14 residues. Trimming left V 2 bases short and J 1 base short, with 8 bases between. CDR3 region: CAISEIAWNTEAFF. CDR3 in DNA: TGTGCCATCAGTGAGATAGCCTGGAACACTGAAGCTTTCTTT.

This clonotype was recorded a few times. The rearrangement joins TRBV20-1 to TRBJ2-7, with D possibly TRBD2 on 5 matching bases. The CDR3 length is 14 residues. Germline CDR1 is DFQATT and CDR2 is SNEGSKA (reference sequence). Trimming shortened V by 0 bases and J by 4 bases, and 13 bases separated the two germline ends. CDR3 residues: CSARDKSGEYEQYF. DNA of the CDR3: TGCAGTGCTAGAGATAAGAGCGGAGAGTACGAGCAGTACTTC.

V usage is TRBV28 and J usage is TRBJ2-5, with 9 bases lining up with TRBD2. This CDR3 is 15 amino acids long. Germline V CDR1 and CDR2: MDHEN, SYDVKM. The trim removed 8 bases at V and 11 bases at J, leaving 18 bases unmatched. The CDR3 DNA reads as TGTGCCAGCGGAAGGGGGTCCGGCGGGAGGGATGAGCAGTACTTC. Translated, it gives CASGRGSGGRDEQYF. Looking up the rest from reference TRBV28 and TRBJ2-5 gives the full variable domain: DVKVTQSSRYLVKRTGEKVFLECVQDMDHENMFWYRQDPGLGLRLIYFSYDVKMKEKGDIPEGYSVSREKKERFSLILESASTNQTSMYLCASGRGSGGRDEQYFGPGTRLLVL.

The V call is TRBV20-1, the J call TRBJ2-3; maybe TRBD2 (6 bases). The germline CDR1 and CDR2 sequences are DFQATT and SNEGSKA (reference sequence). This CDR3 comprises 14 residues. V was pared by 6 bases and J by 1 base, with 14 bases between. The chain's CDR3 is CSAGHRLGTDTQYF. The CDR3 coding sequence is TGCAGTGCAGGACACAGACTAGGCACAGATACGCAGTATTTT.

This clonotype was observed a handful of times. The chain recombines TRBV11-2 with TRBJ2-5; tentatively, D is TRBD2 (6 bases). V was clipped by 6 bases and J by 3 bases, with 17 bases between them. This CDR3 is 15 amino acids long. Germline V gene lookup returns CDR1 SGHAT and CDR2 FQNNGV. CDR3 DNA: TGTGCCAGCAGACCGCCAGGGCGGGGTGAAGAGACCCAGTACTTC. This gives the protein CASRPPGRGEETQYF.

The table lists this clonotype with a few counts. V usage is TRBV7-7 and J usage is TRBJ1-1, with D unresolved. From germline, CDR1 is SSHAT and CDR2 FNYEAQ (reference sequence). V lost 5 bases, J lost 0 bases, and 13 bases lay in between. The CDR3 is made up of 15 amino acids. The CDR3 is CASSPKRALNTEAFF. The CDR3 DNA reads TGTGCCAGCAGCCCGAAGAGGGCCCTGAACACTGAAGCTTTCTTT.

This clonotype was seen only a few times. Being one base from a much bigger clone, this may be a read error. The chain recombines TRBV7-2 with TRBJ2-1; D might be TRBD2 (6 bases). Germline loops: CDR1 SGHTA, CDR2 FQGNSA. The CDR3 length is 14 residues. DNA of the CDR3: TGTGCCAGCAGCGTAGCGGCCTCCTACAATGAGCAGTTCTTC. Its translation: CASSVAASYNEQFF.

The V gene is TRBV20-1, the J gene TRBJ2-7, with D tentatively TRBD2 (5 bases). In germline, CDR1 is DFQATT, CDR2 SNEGSKA (reference sequence). This CDR3 spans 14 amino acids. Trimming left V 6 bases short and J 3 bases short, with 18 bases between. The CDR3 DNA reads as TGCAGTGCGTTTAGCCGGAGGAAAGACTACGAGCAGTACTTC. Translated, it gives CSAFSRRKDYEQYF.

The chain links TRBV4-2 to TRBJ1-1; D unresolved. V was trimmed by 4 bases and J by 1 base, leaving 7 bases between them. The CDR3 loop spans 13 amino acids. Germline-derived CDR1 and CDR2 are LGHNA and YNFKEQ. CDR3 in DNA: TGTGCCAGCAGCCGGGAGGAGAACACTGAAGCTTTCTTT. It codes for CASSREENTEAFF.

The chain links TRBV2 to TRBJ2-4, with 7 bases that match TRBD2. The tail of the sequence fits TRBJ2-7 better, so the J call may be wrong. The CDR3 loop spans 14 amino acids. Germline V lookup: CDR1 SNHLY, CDR2 FYNNEI. The CDR3 here is CASSVEGGHYEQYF. The CDR3 DNA reads TGTGCCAGCAGTGTGGAGGGAGGGCACTACGAGCAGTACTTC.

In its sample, this clonotype was seen a few times. Mismatch with germline at one junction end may stem from a read error. The chain carries TRBV5-1 and TRBJ2-3, with TRBD1 matching 7 bases. The CDR3 consists of 15 residues. CDR1 is SGHRS, CDR2 YFSETQ, per germline. CDR3 DNA: TGCGCCAGTAGCTTGGTTGTGACAGGGACAGATACGCAGTATTTT. Translated, it gives CASSLVVTGTDTQYF.

Concerning this clonotype itself: A read error is possible here, since a much larger clone lies one base away. This chain uses TRBV29-1 with TRBJ2-7; weak D call: TRBD1 (5 bases). The CDR3 sequence is 12 residues long. Trimming took off 4 bases at V and 0 bases at J, with 7 bases between the two ends. The V gene's germline CDR1 is SQVTM and CDR2 ANQGSEA. CDR3 loop: CSVVQDSYEQYF. CDR3 coding DNA: TGCAGCGTTGTACAGGACTCCTACGAGCAGTACTTC.

There are many counts of this clonotype. The junction does not match germline at one end; this may be a read error. This rearrangement joins TRBV12-3 or TRBV12-4 to TRBJ2-5, with a possible D match to TRBD2 (5 bases). CDR3 length: 12 amino acids. In DNA form, the CDR3 reads TGTGCCAGCAGCTTAGCGCTCAAGACCCAGTACTTC. It yields the protein CASSLALKTQYF.

This clonotype has a handful of counts. The chain uses TRBV7-2 and TRBJ1-4; possibly TRBD1 for D (5 bases). Trimming stripped 3 bases from V and 5 bases from J, with 7 bases between. The CDR3 runs to 13 residues. Germline V CDR1 and CDR2: SGHTA, FQGNSA. The CDR3 region has the DNA TGTGCCAGCAGCTTTAAGGGGAATGAAAAACTGTTTTTT. Translating gives CASSFKGNEKLFF.

The CDR3 DNA is TGCGCCAGCAGCCAAGATCCGCTAGAAGCCCTATACAATGAGCAGTTCTTC. Protein sequence: CASSQDPLEALYNEQFF. The chain uses TRBV4-1 and TRBJ2-1; D is undetermined. V was pared by 0 bases and J by 4 bases, with 16 bases between. Germline CDR1 MGHRA, CDR2 YSYEKL. CDR3 length: 17 amino acids.

This clonotype was seen a few times. The chain links TRBV7-8 to TRBJ2-5; tentative D call: TRBD2 (6 bases). V lost 1 base to trimming and J lost 1 base, with 7 bases between them. This CDR3 spans 14 amino acids. Germline V lookup: CDR1 SGHVS, CDR2 FQNEAQ. DNA for the CDR3: TGTGCCAGCAGCTTAGGGGAGGCCCAAGAGACCCAGTACTTC. Residues: CASSLGEAQETQYF.

The chain's CDR3 is CASTLGGLTDTQYF. The DNA of the CDR3 is TGTGCCAGCACTCTGGGGGGTCTCACAGATACGCAGTATTTT. This rearrangement joins TRBV2 to TRBJ2-3; maybe TRBD2 (6 bases). The CDR3 runs to 14 residues. Trimming took 7 bases from V and 2 from J, leaving 13 bases between them. The germline gives CDR1 SNHLY, CDR2 FYNNEI.

The chain joins TRBV5-1 to TRBJ1-2; 9 bases line up with TRBD1. J lost 2 bases, V lost 4 bases, and 9 bases had no gene match. The germline V gene has CDR1 SGHRS and CDR2 YFSETQ. The CDR3 has 16 residues. The CDR3: CASSAGTGPKNYGYTF. The CDR3 DNA reads TGCGCCAGCAGCGCAGGGACAGGGCCGAAGAACTATGGCTACACCTTC.

DNA of the CDR3: TGTGCCAGCACTTTGGGACAGGGAGTTCAGCCCCAGCATTTT. Its translation: CASTLGQGVQPQHF. The chain employs TRBV28 and TRBJ1-5; 9 bases match TRBD1. The CDR3 has 14 amino acids. V lost 7 bases, J lost 6 bases, and 7 bases stayed unmatched. CDR1 and CDR2 (germline): MDHEN, SYDVKM.

In this sample, this clonotype turned up a few times. The V call is TRBV21-1, the J call TRBJ2-7; TRBD2, the table's D call, was not compared with the DNA. TRBV21-1 is recorded as a pseudogene. There are 18 residues in the CDR3. CDR3 residues: CASSEYGPGTSGSYEQYF. Written as DNA, the CDR3 is TGTGCCAGCAGCGAATACGGCCCCGGGACTAGCGGATCATACGAGCAGTACTTC.

This chain joins TRBV7-6 and TRBJ2-7; D remains ambiguous. The germline V gene encodes CDR1 SGHVS and CDR2 FNYEAQ. The CDR3 has 14 amino acids. With 5 bases removed from V and 3 bases from J, the gap between germline ends came to 14 bases. CDR3 residues: CASSPASLVYEQYF. The CDR3 coding sequence is TGTGCCAGCAGCCCGGCTAGTCTCGTCTACGAGCAGTACTTC.